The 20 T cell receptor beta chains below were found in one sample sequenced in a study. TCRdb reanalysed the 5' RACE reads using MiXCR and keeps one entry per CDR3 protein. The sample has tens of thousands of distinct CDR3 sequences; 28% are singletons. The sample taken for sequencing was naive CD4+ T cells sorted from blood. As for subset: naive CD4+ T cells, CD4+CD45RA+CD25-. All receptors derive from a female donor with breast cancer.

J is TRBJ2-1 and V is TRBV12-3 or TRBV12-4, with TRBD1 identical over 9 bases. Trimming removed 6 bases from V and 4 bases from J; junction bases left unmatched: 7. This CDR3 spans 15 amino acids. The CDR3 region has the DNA TGTGCCAGCAGGGACGACAGGGGGGGATACAATGAGCAGTTCTTC. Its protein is CASRDDRGGYNEQFF.

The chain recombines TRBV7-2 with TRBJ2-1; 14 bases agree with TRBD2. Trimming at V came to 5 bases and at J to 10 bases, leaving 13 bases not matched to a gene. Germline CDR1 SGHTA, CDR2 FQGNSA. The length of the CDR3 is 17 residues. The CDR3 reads CASSLRTGLAGAKEQFF. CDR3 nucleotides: TGTGCCAGCAGCCTCCGCACGGGACTAGCGGGAGCGAAAGAGCAGTTCTTC. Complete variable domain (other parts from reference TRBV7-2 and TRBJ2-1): GAGVSQSPSNKVTEKGKDVELRCDPISGHTALYWYRQSLGQGLEFLIYFQGNSAPDKSGLPSDRFSAERTGGSVSTLTIQRTQQEDSAVYLCASSLRTGLAGAKEQFFGPGTRLTVL.

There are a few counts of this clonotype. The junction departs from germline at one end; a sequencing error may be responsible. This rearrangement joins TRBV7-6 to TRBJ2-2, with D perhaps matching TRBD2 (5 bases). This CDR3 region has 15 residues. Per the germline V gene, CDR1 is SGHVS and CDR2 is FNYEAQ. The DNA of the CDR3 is TGTGCCAGCAGCTTAGTGGCTTCGAACACCGGGGAGCTGCTTTTT. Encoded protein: CASSLVASNTGELLF.

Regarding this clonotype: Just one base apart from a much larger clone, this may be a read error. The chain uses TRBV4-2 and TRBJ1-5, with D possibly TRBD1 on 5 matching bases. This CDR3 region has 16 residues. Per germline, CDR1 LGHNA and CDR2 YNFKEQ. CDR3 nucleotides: TGTGCCAGCAGCCAAGAAGGACGAAGGGGCCATCAGCCCAAGCATTTT. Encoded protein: CASSQEGRRGHQPKHF.

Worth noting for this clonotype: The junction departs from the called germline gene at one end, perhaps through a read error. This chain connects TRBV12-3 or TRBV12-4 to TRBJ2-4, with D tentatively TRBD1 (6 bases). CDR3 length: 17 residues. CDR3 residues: CASSPSTGFGAKYIQYF. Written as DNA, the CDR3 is TGTGCCAGCAGTCCTAGTACAGGGTTTGGGGCCAAATACATTCAGTACTTC.

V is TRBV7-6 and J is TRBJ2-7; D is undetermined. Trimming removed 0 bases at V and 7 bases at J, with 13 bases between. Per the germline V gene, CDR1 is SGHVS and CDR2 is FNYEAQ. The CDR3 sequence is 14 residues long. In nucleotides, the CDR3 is TGTGCCAGCAGCTTAGCATCGTGGCAAGATGAGCAGTACTTC. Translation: CASSLASWQDEQYF.

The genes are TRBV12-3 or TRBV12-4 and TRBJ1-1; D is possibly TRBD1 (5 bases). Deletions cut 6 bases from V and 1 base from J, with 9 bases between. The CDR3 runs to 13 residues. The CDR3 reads CASSREKNTEAFF. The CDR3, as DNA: TGTGCCAGCAGCAGGGAAAAGAACACTGAAGCTTTCTTT.

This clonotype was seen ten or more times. The CDR3 region is CASSPLALYEQFF. CDR3 DNA sequence: TGTGCCAGCAGCCCCCTGGCCCTTTATGAGCAGTTCTTC. The V and J genes are TRBV7-8 and TRBJ2-1, with unresolved D. The ends were cut back, 5 bases at V and 8 bases at J, with 13 bases in the middle. Germline V gene sequence: CDR1 SGHVS, CDR2 FQNEAQ. The CDR3 has 13 residues.

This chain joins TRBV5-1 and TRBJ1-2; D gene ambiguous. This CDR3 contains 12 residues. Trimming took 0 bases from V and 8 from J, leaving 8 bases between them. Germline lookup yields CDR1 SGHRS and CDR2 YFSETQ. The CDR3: CASSLDVRGYTF. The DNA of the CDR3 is TGCGCCAGCAGCTTGGACGTTAGGGGCTACACCTTC.

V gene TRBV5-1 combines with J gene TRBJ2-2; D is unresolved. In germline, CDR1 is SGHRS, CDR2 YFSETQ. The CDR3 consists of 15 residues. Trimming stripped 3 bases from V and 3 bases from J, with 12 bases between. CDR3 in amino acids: CASSSRIRYTGELFF. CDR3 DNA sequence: TGCGCCAGCAGCTCACGGATTCGATACACCGGGGAGCTGTTTTTT.

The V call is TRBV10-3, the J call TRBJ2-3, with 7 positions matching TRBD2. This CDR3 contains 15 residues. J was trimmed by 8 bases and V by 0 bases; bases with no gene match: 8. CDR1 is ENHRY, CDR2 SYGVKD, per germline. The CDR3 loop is CAISESVRSGGTQYF. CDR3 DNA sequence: TGTGCCATCAGTGAGTCTGTTCGGTCGGGGGGTACGCAGTATTTT.

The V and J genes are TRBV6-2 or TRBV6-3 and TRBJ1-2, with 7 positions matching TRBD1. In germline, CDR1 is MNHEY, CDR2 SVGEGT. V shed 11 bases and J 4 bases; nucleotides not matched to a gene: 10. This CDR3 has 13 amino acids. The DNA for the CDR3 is TGTGCCGCCTCGGACAGGATTGGCTATGGCTACACCTTC. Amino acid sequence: CAASDRIGYGYTF.

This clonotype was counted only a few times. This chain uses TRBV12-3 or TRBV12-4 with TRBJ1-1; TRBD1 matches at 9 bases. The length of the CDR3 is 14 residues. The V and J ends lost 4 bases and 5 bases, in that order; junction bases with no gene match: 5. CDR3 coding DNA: TGTGCCAGCAGTTCGACAGGGGGAACGACTGAAGCTTTCTTT. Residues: CASSSTGGTTEAFF.

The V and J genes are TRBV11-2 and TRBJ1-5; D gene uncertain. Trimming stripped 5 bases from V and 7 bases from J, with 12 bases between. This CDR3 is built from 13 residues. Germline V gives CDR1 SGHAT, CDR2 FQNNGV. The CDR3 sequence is CASSLGPEQPQHF. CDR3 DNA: TGTGCCAGCAGCCTGGGTCCCGAACAGCCCCAGCATTTT.

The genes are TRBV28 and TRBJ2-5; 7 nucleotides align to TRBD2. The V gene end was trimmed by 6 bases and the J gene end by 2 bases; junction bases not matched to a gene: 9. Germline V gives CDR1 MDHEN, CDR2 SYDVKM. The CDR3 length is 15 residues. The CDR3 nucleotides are TGTGCCAGCAGCACATTAGAGGGACTACAAGAGACCCAGTACTTC. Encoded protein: CASSTLEGLQETQYF.

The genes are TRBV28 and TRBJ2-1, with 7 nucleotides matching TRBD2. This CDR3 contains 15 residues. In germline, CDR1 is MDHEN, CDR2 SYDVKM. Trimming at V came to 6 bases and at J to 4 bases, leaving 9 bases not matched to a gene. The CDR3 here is CASSLVAGTYNEQFF. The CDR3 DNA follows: TGTGCCAGCAGCCTCGTAGCGGGTACTTACAATGAGCAGTTCTTC.

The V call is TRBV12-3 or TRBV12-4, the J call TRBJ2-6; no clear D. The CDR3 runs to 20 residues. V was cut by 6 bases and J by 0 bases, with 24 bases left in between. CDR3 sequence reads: CASSPQEGVFPPSGANVLTF. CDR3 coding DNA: TGTGCCAGCAGCCCTCAGGAAGGTGTTTTCCCCCCCTCTGGGGCCAACGTCCTGACTTTC.

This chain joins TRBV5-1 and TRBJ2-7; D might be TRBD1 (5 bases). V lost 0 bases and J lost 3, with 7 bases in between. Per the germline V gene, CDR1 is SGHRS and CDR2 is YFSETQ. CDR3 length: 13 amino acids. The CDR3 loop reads CASSLARDYEQYF. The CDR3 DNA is TGCGCCAGCAGCTTGGCCAGGGACTACGAGCAGTACTTC. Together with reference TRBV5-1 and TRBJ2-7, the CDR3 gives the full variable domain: KAGVTQTPRYLIKTRGQQVTLSCSPISGHRSVSWYQQTPGQGLQFLFEYFSETQRNKGNFPGRFSGRQFSNSRSEMNVSTLELGDSALYLCASSLARDYEQYFGPGTRLTVT.

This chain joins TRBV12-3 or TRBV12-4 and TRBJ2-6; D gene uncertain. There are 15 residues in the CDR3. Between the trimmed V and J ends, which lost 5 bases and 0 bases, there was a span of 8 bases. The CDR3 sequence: CASSPTSSGANVLTF. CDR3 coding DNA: TGTGCCAGCAGTCCGACAAGCTCTGGGGCCAACGTCCTGACTTTC.

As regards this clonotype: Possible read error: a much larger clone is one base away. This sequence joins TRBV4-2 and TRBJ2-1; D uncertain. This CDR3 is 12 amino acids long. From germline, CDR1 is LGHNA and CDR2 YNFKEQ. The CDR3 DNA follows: TGTGCCGGCAGCCAAGATATAAACGTTCCGTTCTTC. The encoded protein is CAGSQDINVPFF.